A selection of T cell receptor beta chains follows, all from one sample in a study of blood T cell repertoires in COVID-19. This table comes from immunoSEQ multiplex PCR, and its TCRdb copy is limited to in-frame clones, with some not included. The sample shows 120,000 to 150,000 clones, approximately 81% of them seen only once. Sequencing was done on a sample of PBMCs or T cells enriched from blood (not recorded which). Receptor source: a middle-aged man with acute COVID-19. CDR3s include the opening cysteine and the closing phenylalanine or tryptophan. The D gene is left open where the match is weak. Only part of the rows carry a size: once, few, many, or a class if the clone is expanded.

d_gene: TRBD1; j_gene: TRBJ2-1; v_gene: TRBV3-1/TRBV3-2; abundance: NA; CDR3nt: TGTGCCAGCAGCCCGTCGGACAGGAGGATCCCCATACGCAATGAGCAGTTCTTC; CDR3aa: CASSPSDRRIPIRNEQFF
d_gene: NA; j_gene: TRBJ2-1; v_gene: TRBV7-9; abundance: once; CDR3nt: TGTGCCAGCAGCCCCCGAAGGGGCGGGGACAATGAGCAGTTCTTC; CDR3aa: CASSPRRGGDNEQFF
d_gene: TRBD1; j_gene: TRBJ2-3; v_gene: TRBV5-4; abundance: NA; CDR3nt: TGTGCCAGCAGCGGGCGGGACAGGGCGACAGATACGCAGTATTTT; CDR3aa: CASSGRDRATDTQYF
d_gene: NA; j_gene: TRBJ1-2; v_gene: TRBV9; abundance: NA; CDR3nt: TGTGCCAGCAGCGCGGGAGCTTCTAACTATGGCTACACCTTC; CDR3aa: CASSAGASNYGYTF
d_gene: NA; j_gene: TRBJ1-5; v_gene: TRBV5-8; abundance: few; CDR3nt: TGTGCCAGCAGCTTGCTACGCAATCAGCCCCAGCATTTT; CDR3aa: CASSLLRNQPQHF
d_gene: TRBD1; j_gene: TRBJ1-2; v_gene: TRBV5-1; abundance: NA; CDR3nt: TGCGCCAGCAGCTTGCTCTCAGGGGGTATTCCCTATGGCTACACCTTC; CDR3aa: CASSLLSGGIPYGYTF
d_gene: NA; j_gene: TRBJ2-7; v_gene: TRBV6-2/TRBV6-3; abundance: few; CDR3nt: TGTGCCAGCAGTTACCTCTACGAGCAGTACTTC; CDR3aa: CASSYLYEQYF
d_gene: TRBD1; j_gene: TRBJ2-5; v_gene: TRBV5-1; abundance: NA; CDR3nt: TGCGCCAGCAGCTTGGTGACAGGGGGTACGGAGACCCAGTACTTC; CDR3aa: CASSLVTGGTETQYF
d_gene: TRBD1; j_gene: TRBJ2-7; v_gene: TRBV19; abundance: NA; CDR3nt: TGTGCCAGTAGTACAACAGGGGGATCCTACGAGCAGTACTTC; CDR3aa: CASSTTGGSYEQYF
d_gene: TRBD2; j_gene: TRBJ2-7; v_gene: TRBV4-3; abundance: NA; CDR3nt: TGCGCCAGCAGCCAAGATTGGCCAGGGACTACCTACGAGCAGTACTTC; CDR3aa: CASSQDWPGTTYEQYF
d_gene: TRBD2; j_gene: TRBJ2-7; v_gene: TRBV5-1; abundance: many; CDR3nt: TGCGCCAGCAGCATTAGCGGGCCGAGCTCCTACGAGCAGTACTTC; CDR3aa: CASSISGPSSYEQYF
d_gene: NA; j_gene: TRBJ2-7; v_gene: TRBV25-1; abundance: NA; CDR3nt: TGTGCCAGCAGTGAACAGGCTTACGAGCAGTACTTC; CDR3aa: CASSEQAYEQYF
d_gene: TRBD2; j_gene: TRBJ2-3; v_gene: TRBV4-3; abundance: NA; CDR3nt: TGCGCCAGCAGCCAATTGACTAGCGGGAGCACAGATACGCAGTATTTT; CDR3aa: CASSQLTSGSTDTQYF
d_gene: NA; j_gene: TRBJ1-2; v_gene: TRBV7-9; abundance: NA; CDR3nt: TGTGCCAGCAGCTTGAGGGAGCGCAAGGGCTACACCTTC; CDR3aa: CASSLRERKGYTF
d_gene: NA; j_gene: TRBJ1-6; v_gene: TRBV7-8; abundance: NA; CDR3nt: TGTGCCAGCAGCCAGGGCATAGAGGGCTATAATTCACCCCTCCACTTT; CDR3aa: CASSQGIEGYNSPLHF
d_gene: TRBD1; j_gene: TRBJ2-5; v_gene: TRBV14; abundance: NA; CDR3nt: TGTGCCAGCAGCCTCCTGGGACAGGGGCAAGAGACCCAGTACTTC; CDR3aa: CASSLLGQGQETQYF
d_gene: NA; j_gene: TRBJ1-3; v_gene: TRBV6-6; abundance: NA; CDR3nt: TGTGCCAGCAGTTACATCTCGGGAATCTCTGGAAACACCATATATTTT; CDR3aa: CASSYISGISGNTIYF
d_gene: TRBD1; j_gene: TRBJ2-7; v_gene: TRBV6-5; abundance: NA; CDR3nt: TGTGCCAGCAGGCTAGAGACAGGGGCCTACGAGCAGTACTTC; CDR3aa: CASRLETGAYEQYF
d_gene: NA; j_gene: TRBJ2-2; v_gene: TRBV5-1; abundance: NA; CDR3nt: TGCGCCAGCAGCCCTCGGGGGAGCGGGAACACCGGGGAGCTGTTTTTT; CDR3aa: CASSPRGSGNTGELFF
d_gene: NA; j_gene: TRBJ1-6; v_gene: TRBV19; abundance: NA; CDR3nt: TGTGCCAGTAGTACCATTACAGGGACTACGAATTCACCCCTCCACTTT; CDR3aa: CASSTITGTTNSPLHF
d_gene: NA; j_gene: TRBJ1-2; v_gene: TRBV6-5; abundance: NA; CDR3nt: TGTGCCGTCTTTAGGGGGTTGAGTGGCTACACCTTC; CDR3aa: CAVFRGLSGYTF
d_gene: NA; j_gene: TRBJ1-6; v_gene: TRBV5-5; abundance: NA; CDR3nt: TGTGCCAGCAGCCCCTCGAGAGGTGAAAATTCACCCCTCCACTTT; CDR3aa: CASSPSRGENSPLHF
d_gene: NA; j_gene: TRBJ2-5; v_gene: TRBV19; abundance: once; CDR3nt: TGTGCCAGTAGTACTAGCCAGGTAGAGACCCAGTACTTC; CDR3aa: CASSTSQVETQYF
d_gene: NA; j_gene: TRBJ1-1; v_gene: TRBV30; abundance: NA; CDR3nt: TGTGCCTGGAGTGTTGGGGAGAGGACTGAAGCTTTCTTT; CDR3aa: CAWSVGERTEAFF
d_gene: TRBD1; j_gene: TRBJ2-7; v_gene: TRBV7-2; abundance: NA; CDR3nt: TGTGCCAGCAGCCCGACAGGGGGCGGTAGCTACGAGCAGTACTTC; CDR3aa: CASSPTGGGSYEQYF
d_gene: NA; j_gene: TRBJ2-1; v_gene: TRBV19; abundance: NA; CDR3nt: TGTGCCAGTACCGCCCCAGGGGCGCGTAATGAGCAGTTCTTC; CDR3aa: CASTAPGARNEQFF
d_gene: TRBD2; j_gene: TRBJ2-3; v_gene: TRBV27; abundance: NA; CDR3nt: TGTGCCAGCAGTCCCCTAGCGGGAGGGGCAGATACGCAGTATTTT; CDR3aa: CASSPLAGGADTQYF
d_gene: TRBD1; j_gene: TRBJ1-4; v_gene: TRBV27; abundance: NA; CDR3nt: TGTGCCAGCCGGGGGACAGCTATTGCAACTAATGAAAAACTGTTTTTT; CDR3aa: CASRGTAIATNEKLFF
d_gene: TRBD1; j_gene: TRBJ1-5; v_gene: TRBV28; abundance: NA; CDR3nt: TGTGCCAGCACCCCAGGGGGCGAGGATCAGCCCCAGCATTTT; CDR3aa: CASTPGGEDQPQHF
d_gene: NA; j_gene: TRBJ1-3; v_gene: TRBV12-2; abundance: NA; CDR3nt: TGTGCAAGTCGCTTGTTGGGCCGGCGATCCTCTGGAAACACCATATATTTT; CDR3aa: CASRLLGRRSSGNTIYF
d_gene: NA; j_gene: TRBJ2-7; v_gene: TRBV7-9; abundance: NA; CDR3nt: TGTGCCAGCAGCCCCACAGTCGCGGGCCGCTACGAGCAGTACTTC; CDR3aa: CASSPTVAGRYEQYF
d_gene: NA; j_gene: TRBJ2-7; v_gene: TRBV4-2; abundance: NA; CDR3nt: TGTGCCAGCAGGGTGACGGGGGGCCCGGGCGAGCAGTACTTC; CDR3aa: CASRVTGGPGEQYF
d_gene: NA; j_gene: TRBJ1-3; v_gene: TRBV4-3; abundance: few; CDR3nt: TGCGCCAGCAGCCAAGACGCGGGGGCCTTCTCTGGAAACACCATATATTTT; CDR3aa: CASSQDAGAFSGNTIYF
d_gene: TRBD1; j_gene: TRBJ1-1; v_gene: TRBV2; abundance: NA; CDR3nt: TGTGCCAGCACCCAAGGGGGACAGGGGGCTTTGGGCACTGAAGCTTTCTTT; CDR3aa: CASTQGGQGALGTEAFF
d_gene: NA; j_gene: TRBJ1-1; v_gene: TRBV7-9; abundance: NA; CDR3nt: TGTGCCAGCAGCTTAAGGTTCGACGGGAGGGAGACTGAAGCTTTCTTT; CDR3aa: CASSLRFDGRETEAFF
d_gene: TRBD2; j_gene: TRBJ2-1; v_gene: TRBV27; abundance: NA; CDR3nt: TGTGCCAGCAGTTCCTCCTCTAGCGGGAGAGATCGGGCGTTTGAGCAGTTCTTC; CDR3aa: CASSSSSSGRDRAFEQFF
d_gene: TRBD2; j_gene: TRBJ2-3; v_gene: TRBV10-3; abundance: NA; CDR3nt: TGTGCCATCACAGAGCGGGAGTCTACGGATACGCAGTATTTT; CDR3aa: CAITERESTDTQYF
d_gene: NA; j_gene: TRBJ1-5; v_gene: TRBV5-1; abundance: NA; CDR3nt: TGCGCCAGCAGCTTGGACGGGAGCAATCAGCCCCAGCATTTT; CDR3aa: CASSLDGSNQPQHF
d_gene: TRBD1; j_gene: TRBJ2-2; v_gene: TRBV30; abundance: NA; CDR3nt: TGTGCCTTGACAGGGCTCGGGGAGCTGTTTTTT; CDR3aa: CALTGLGELFF
d_gene: NA; j_gene: TRBJ1-2; v_gene: TRBV7-2; abundance: once; CDR3nt: TGTGCCAGCAGCTTAGGGGAGGGGGTTCGGCATGGCTACACCTTC; CDR3aa: CASSLGEGVRHGYTF
d_gene: NA; j_gene: TRBJ2-1; v_gene: TRBV5-1; abundance: NA; CDR3nt: TGCGCCAGCAGCTTGGCCCTCGGGTTAAGCTCCTACAATGAGCAGTTCTTC; CDR3aa: CASSLALGLSSYNEQFF
d_gene: TRBD2; j_gene: TRBJ2-1; v_gene: TRBV15; abundance: NA; CDR3nt: TGTGCCACCAGCAATCTACGAGGAACTAGCGGGTCTGGTGAGCAGTTCTTC; CDR3aa: CATSNLRGTSGSGEQFF
d_gene: TRBD1; j_gene: TRBJ2-1; v_gene: TRBV4-3; abundance: NA; CDR3nt: TGCGCCAGCAGCCAAGATCGGGGACAGGGTTTGGGTGAGCAGTTCTTC; CDR3aa: CASSQDRGQGLGEQFF
d_gene: TRBD2; j_gene: TRBJ2-1; v_gene: TRBV11-2; abundance: NA; CDR3nt: TGTGCCAGCAGCTCTGGGACTAGCGGGGGCAATGAGCAGTTCTTC; CDR3aa: CASSSGTSGGNEQFF
d_gene: TRBD2; j_gene: TRBJ2-2; v_gene: TRBV15; abundance: NA; CDR3nt: TGTGCCACCAGCAGAGGACTAGCGGCGAACACCGGGGAGCTGTTTTTT; CDR3aa: CATSRGLAANTGELFF
d_gene: TRBD1; j_gene: TRBJ1-5; v_gene: TRBV28; abundance: NA; CDR3nt: TGTGCCAGCAGTCTGCAGGGGGTAGGCAATCAGCCCCAGCATTTT; CDR3aa: CASSLQGVGNQPQHF
d_gene: NA; j_gene: TRBJ2-3; v_gene: TRBV7-2; abundance: NA; CDR3nt: TGTGCCAGCAGCCCGGGACTCAGAGTAGATACGCAGTATTTT; CDR3aa: CASSPGLRVDTQYF
d_gene: NA; j_gene: TRBJ2-7; v_gene: TRBV28; abundance: NA; CDR3nt: TGTGCCAGCAGTTCACCTTTCGGGGGGCGGTACGAGCAGTACTTC; CDR3aa: CASSSPFGGRYEQYF
d_gene: NA; j_gene: TRBJ1-1; v_gene: TRBV7-2; abundance: few; CDR3nt: TGTGCCAGCAGCTCAGACCGGGGTTTTGAAGCTTTCTTT; CDR3aa: CASSSDRGFEAFF
d_gene: NA; j_gene: TRBJ1-2; v_gene: TRBV5-6; abundance: NA; CDR3nt: TGTGCCAGCAGCTTACGGGTGTTCAGCTATGGCTACACCTTC; CDR3aa: CASSLRVFSYGYTF
d_gene: TRBD1; j_gene: TRBJ1-4; v_gene: TRBV9; abundance: NA; CDR3nt: TGTGCCAGCAGCGCAGGGGGCGCAAGGGAAAAACTGTTTTTT; CDR3aa: CASSAGGAREKLFF
d_gene: NA; j_gene: TRBJ2-3; v_gene: TRBV27; abundance: once; CDR3nt: TGTGCCAGCAGTTTATCGGGCCGGCTTTCCACAGATACGCAGTATTTT; CDR3aa: CASSLSGRLSTDTQYF
d_gene: TRBD2; j_gene: TRBJ2-1; v_gene: TRBV5-4; abundance: NA; CDR3nt: TGTGCCAGCAGCTTGAGCGGGAGACAAAATGAGCAGTTCTTC; CDR3aa: CASSLSGRQNEQFF
d_gene: NA; j_gene: TRBJ1-2; v_gene: TRBV28; abundance: NA; CDR3nt: TGTGCCAGCAGTTCCTCGCGCAGGGCTAACTATGGCTACACCTTC; CDR3aa: CASSSSRRANYGYTF
d_gene: TRBD2; j_gene: TRBJ2-3; v_gene: TRBV5-1; abundance: NA; CDR3nt: TGCGCCAGCAGCTTGGAGGGAGGGACTAGCGGAGACCCAGATACGCAGTATTTT; CDR3aa: CASSLEGGTSGDPDTQYF